This TCR beta chain was recovered during a study of beta chain features in type 1 diabetes. Study results and caveats: VDJ junctions from type 1 diabetes patients carried fewer insertions and larger deletions.

The CDR3 loop spans 16 amino acids. Looked up from germline, CDR1 is SGHRS and CDR2 is YFSETQ. V dropped 1 base and J dropped 3; count of bases not matched to a gene: 5. The isolated RNA, all of it, was reverse transcribed, so expressed TCRB transcripts were what got sequenced. Clones were sequenced by immunoSEQ multiplex PCR, and TCRdb holds only the in-frame ones, with some missing. Of about 230,000 clones listed, around 10% are singletons. A few counts support this clone. Its specificity is not known. Material: naive CD4+ T cells from blood. The rearrangement uses TRBV5-1 and TRBJ2-5, with 11 nucleotides matching TRBD1. The clonotype was recovered from a woman between 18 and 29 years old in good health. CDR3 sequence (DNA): TGCGCCAGCAGCTTGCCCGCGGGACAGGGGGAAGAGACCCAGTACTTC. Translating gives CASSLPAGQGEETQYF.